The rows below give T cell receptor beta chains drawn from one sample of a study of cytomegalovirus exposure and HLA in healthy donors. Using immunoSEQ multiplex PCR, the repertoire was profiled, and TCRdb retains in-frame clones only, with some absent. The table includes about 94,000 clones, around four fifths detected once. The sequenced material came from PBMCs. The receptor source for this set is a man aged 35 to 55 in good health and CMV-seropositive. The CDR3 runs from the conserved cysteine through the conserved F or W. A D gene is named only where the DNA matches it firmly.

j_call d_call v_call cdr3_nt cdr3_aa
TRBJ2-7 - TRBV4-1 TGCGCCAGCAGCCACCGACTCGCGGGGACCTACGAGCAGTACTTC CASSHRLAGTYEQYF
TRBJ2-7 - TRBV28 TGTGCCAGCAGTTTATTACCCGACAGCCACTCCTACGAGCAGTACTTC CASSLLPDSHSYEQYF
TRBJ2-7 - TRBV27 TGTGCCAGCAGTTTGGGGAGAGGGCTCGAGCAGTACTTC CASSLGRGLEQYF
TRBJ2-7 TRBD2 TRBV19 TGTGCCGCAGGGGCGGGGGGGCTCGGCGAGCAGTACTTC CAAGAGGLGEQYF
TRBJ2-5 - TRBV2 TGTGCCAGCAGTCTAGATGAGGGCGGGACCCAGTACTTC CASSLDEGGTQYF
TRBJ1-2 TRBD1 TRBV2 TGTGCCAGCAGTGAGGGGAACTACAGGGGAGTAGGTGGCTACACCTTC CASSEGNYRGVGGYTF
TRBJ2-5 TRBD1 TRBV7-9 TGTGCCAGCAGCTTTCGCAGGGGGAACCAAGAGACCCAGTACTTC CASSFRRGNQETQYF
TRBJ2-1 - TRBV2 TGTGCCAGCAGTGGAGGGAAGTCTTCTTGGAATGAGCAGTTCTTC CASSGGKSSWNEQFF
TRBJ2-7 - TRBV5-1 TGCGCCAGCAGCTTGGCTTCCGGACATACCTACGAGCAGTACTTC CASSLASGHTYEQYF
TRBJ1-2 TRBD1 TRBV5-4 TGTGCCAGCAGCTTGAGGGACAGGGATTACTATGGCTACACCTTC CASSLRDRDYYGYTF
TRBJ2-7 TRBD1 TRBV7-2 TGTGCCAGCAGCTTCAACAGGGGGCGAGGAGGGGAGCAGTACTTC CASSFNRGRGGEQYF
TRBJ2-6 - TRBV9 TGTGCCAGCAGCGTCTTCAGTGGGGCCAACGTCCTGACTTTC CASSVFSGANVLTF
TRBJ2-7 - TRBV4-1 TGCGCCAGCAGCCAACTTTTTATGAGGAGAAGCTCCTACGAGCAGTACTTC CASSQLFMRRSSYEQYF
TRBJ2-2 TRBD1 TRBV7-2 TGTGCCAGCAGCTCCGTGGTCTCGGGACAGGGGGCAAACGGGGAGCTGTTTTTT CASSSVVSGQGANGELFF